The 3 T cell receptor beta chains below were found in one sample sequenced in a study of control samples from healthy donors and cancer patients. The protocol was immunoSEQ multiplex PCR, while the TCRdb copy is restricted to in-frame clones and leaves out a portion. Altogether approximately 87,000 clones are present, 90% to 95% being singletons, with the ten largest covering approximately 15%. Sequencing was performed on blood. These receptors all come from a man aged 50 to 59 in good health.

This chain connects TRBV4-1 to TRBJ1-1; D gene ambiguous. The CDR3 has 13 residues. Germline values: CDR1 MGHRA, CDR2 YSYEKL. The V and J ends lost 0 bases and 8 bases respectively, with 10 bases between them. The CDR3 here is CASSQDIRTEAFF. The CDR3 DNA follows: TGCGCCAGCAGCCAAGATATCCGCACCGAAGCTTTCTTT.

This chain links TRBV20-1 with TRBJ1-1; possibly TRBD1 for D (5 bases). Trimming left V 3 bases short and J 8 bases short, with 10 bases between. The CDR3 has 11 residues. CDR1 and CDR2 (germline): DFQATT, SNEGSKA (reference sequence). The CDR3 sequence is CSARWTKEAFF. The DNA of the CDR3 is TGCAGTGCTAGGTGGACAAAGGAAGCTTTCTTT.

The chain carries TRBV7-8 and TRBJ1-1, with D hard to call. CDR1 and CDR2 from the germline V gene are SGHVS and FQNEAQ. The V end was cut by 6 bases, the J end by 2 bases, with 10 bases between. CDR3 length: 13 residues. CDR3 bases: TGTGCCAGCAGGACAACCGGCAACACTGAAGCTTTCTTT. It translates to CASRTTGNTEAFF.